A single sample gave rise to the 6 T cell receptor beta chains below, sequenced in a study of identical twins. TCRdb re-called the 5' RACE reads through MiXCR, storing one row per CDR3 protein. This sample has 400,000 to 500,000 distinct CDR3 sequences, with approximately 15% found just once. This same sample was also part of a study on yellow fever vaccine responses in identical twins.

The sequenced sample was CD4+ T cells sorted from blood. These receptors were collected from a woman between 18 and 29 years old in good health.

The rearrangement uses TRBV6-6 and TRBJ2-7; D is perhaps TRBD2 (5 bases). Germline lookup yields CDR1 MNHNY and CDR2 SVGAGI (reference sequence). This CDR3 is built from 13 residues. The germline V and J ends were trimmed by 6 bases and 3 bases, with 12 bases remaining between them. The CDR3 DNA sequence: TGTGCCAGCAGGCGAGATGACTACTACGAGCAGTACTTC. Protein sequence: CASRRDDYYEQYF.

This clonotype was seen many times. J is TRBJ1-4 and V is TRBV12-3 or TRBV12-4; no clear D gene. CDR3 length equals 15 residues. Trimming left V 1 base short and J 7 bases short, with 13 bases between. The CDR3 nucleotides are TGTGCCAGCAGTTTAGGAGGAAAAACTGGTGAAAAACTGTTTTTT. Protein: CASSLGGKTGEKLFF.

The chain employs TRBV24-1 and TRBJ2-6; weak D call: TRBD1 (5 bases). Trimming took off 1 base at V and 3 bases at J, with 6 bases between the two ends. This CDR3 is 15 amino acids long. Germline assignment: CDR1 KGHDR and CDR2 SFDVKD. The CDR3 region has the DNA TGTGCCACCAGTGATTTAGGGGTTGGGGCCAACGTCCTGACTTTC. This gives the protein CATSDLGVGANVLTF.

This clonotype was counted many times. The genes are TRBV20-1 and TRBJ2-4; TRBD2 matches 8 bases. This CDR3 has 16 amino acids. CDR1 is DFQATT and CDR2 is SNEGSKA in the germline V gene (reference sequence). The junction had 10 bases not matched to a gene; V was cut back by 6 bases and J by 0 bases. In nucleotides, the CDR3 is TGCAGTGCCAGCCCGGCGGGGGGATTAGCCAAAAACATTCAGTACTTC. Translated, it gives CSASPAGGLAKNIQYF.

In this sample, this clonotype turned up a few times. CDR3 residues: CASSLTGSSNTGELFF. The CDR3 DNA sequence: TGCGCCAGCAGCCTCACAGGTTCCTCGAACACCGGGGAGCTGTTTTTT. The chain links TRBV5-1 to TRBJ2-2; perhaps TRBD1 as D (5 bases). CDR3 size: 16 residues. In germline, CDR1 is SGHRS, CDR2 YFSETQ. V was pared by 4 bases and J by 0 bases, with 13 bases between.

This chain uses TRBV15 with TRBJ2-7; D gene ambiguous. Trimming pared 3 bases from V and 6 bases from J, leaving 18 bases between. The CDR3 runs 15 residues. The V gene's germline CDR1 is LNHNV and CDR2 YYDKDF (reference sequence). As DNA, the CDR3 is TGTGCCACCAGCAGCCCCGGTACAGAGCCTACCGAGCAGTACTTC. It yields the protein CATSSPGTEPTEQYF.